This TCR beta chain was identified in a study of control samples from healthy donors and cancer patients. Method: immunoSEQ multiplex PCR; TCRdb's copy keeps in-frame clones and lacks some. Of some 58,000 clones listed, about 90% are singletons. Sequenced: PBMCs. The sequence was collected from a woman between 55 and 75 years old with lung cancer.

CDR3 sequence reads: CASSKQAGGPYEQYF. The CDR3 DNA follows: TGTGCCAGCAGCAAACAAGCGGGGGGCCCCTACGAGCAGTACTTC. The gene calls are TRBV7-3 and TRBJ2-7; 9 nucleotides align to TRBD2. The ends lost 5 bases at V and 2 bases at J; junction bases unmatched: 7. Germline lookup yields CDR1 SGHTA and CDR2 FQGTGA. This CDR3 contains 15 residues.